The 18 T cell receptor beta chains below come from one sample, sequenced in a study of cytomegalovirus exposure and HLA in healthy donors. Primers: 60 Vbeta forward and 13 Jbeta reverse. Repertoires were generated with immunoSEQ multiplex PCR, while TCRdb's copy carries only in-frame clones and drops some. Among roughly 140,000 clones listed, roughly 77% were seen once. Sequenced sample: PBMCs. The receptors stem from a man aged 25-45 years in good health and CMV-seronegative.

This chain uses TRBV28 with TRBJ2-5; possible D gene TRBD2, 6 bases. CDR1 and CDR2 from the germline V gene are MDHEN and SYDVKM. Trimming removed 1 base from V and 1 base from J, with 19 bases in between. This CDR3 contains 18 residues. CDR3 residues: CASSLSSSRGTLQETQYF. DNA of the CDR3: TGTGCCAGCAGTTTATCTTCGTCCCGCGGGACCCTCCAAGAGACCCAGTACTTC.

The sample holds one count of this clone. The V and J genes are TRBV29-1 and TRBJ1-2, with 8 bases that match TRBD1. This CDR3 region has 13 residues. Germline CDR1 SQVTM, CDR2 ANQGSEA. V was clipped by 6 bases and J by 0 bases; unmatched bases: 3. CDR3 coding DNA: TGCAGCGTCGGGACAGGACCTAACTATGGCTACACCTTC. This sequence encodes CSVGTGPNYGYTF.

The gene calls are TRBV2 and TRBJ2-5; 12 nucleotides match TRBD2. The DNA end lines up better with TRBJ2-7; the J call may be wrong. Germline V gene sequence: CDR1 SNHLY, CDR2 FYNNEI. The CDR3 spans 20 residues. For the CDR3, the DNA is TGTGCCAGCAGTGAATATTGGCTAGCGGGAGGGCCGAGGATGGTGAACGAGCAGTACTTC. This sequence encodes CASSEYWLAGGPRMVNEQYF.

This clone turned up a few times. This chain links TRBV7-8 with TRBJ1-5, with D unresolved. The CDR3 runs 13 residues. The germline CDR1 and CDR2 sequences are SGHVS and FQNEAQ. The ends were cut back, 5 bases at V and 5 bases at J, with 10 bases in the middle. For the CDR3, the DNA is TGTGCCAGCAGCCCGAACATCGATCAGCCCCAGCATTTT. Translation gives CASSPNIDQPQHF.

The V gene is TRBV13, the J gene TRBJ2-7; 10 bases match TRBD2. Looked up from germline, CDR1 is PRHDT and CDR2 is FYEKMQ (reference sequence). This CDR3 is 16 amino acids long. V was clipped by 4 bases and J by 7 bases; unmatched bases: 13. The CDR3 reads CASSSRTSGKPREQYF. The DNA for the CDR3 is TGTGCCAGCAGCTCCCGGACTAGCGGAAAACCAAGGGAGCAGTACTTC.

The chain carries TRBV2 and TRBJ1-3; D is unclear. The CDR3 is 14 amino acids. V gave up 6 bases and J gave up 0 bases, with 9 bases separating them. From germline, CDR1 is SNHLY and CDR2 FYNNEI. Written as DNA, the CDR3 is TGTGCCAGCAGGCAGGAAAGCTCTGGAAACACCATATATTTT. It specifies CASRQESSGNTIYF.

The rearrangement links TRBV5-1 to TRBJ1-6, with 8 bases that match TRBD1. Germline V CDR1 and CDR2: SGHRS, YFSETQ. This CDR3 spans 15 amino acids. Unmatched junction bases numbered 2, after V lost 0 bases and J lost 6 bases. The CDR3 region is CASSLETGVNSPLHF. The CDR3 region has the DNA TGCGCCAGCAGCTTGGAGACAGGGGTTAATTCACCCCTCCACTTT.

The rearrangement joins TRBV6-1 to TRBJ1-6; D is unresolved. Germline V gives CDR1 MNHNS, CDR2 SASEGT. Trimming left V 4 bases short and J 7 bases short, with 17 bases between. There are 16 residues in the CDR3. CDR3 bases: TGTGCCAGCAGTGGTCGGGCCGGGGTTCGAAATTCACCCCTCCACTTT. This encodes CASSGRAGVRNSPLHF.

This clone was detected only a few times. Other DNA sequences in the sample encode the same CDR3. The chain links TRBV4-1 to TRBJ2-1; 8 positions match TRBD2. The CDR3 is made up of 16 amino acids. Germline loops: CDR1 MGHRA, CDR2 YSYEKL. V dropped 0 bases and J dropped 3; count of bases not matched to a gene: 4. The CDR3 coding sequence is TGCGCCAGCAGCCAAGATCGCGGGGGGAGCTACAATGAGCAGTTCTTC. Encoded protein: CASSQDRGGSYNEQFF.

The chain carries TRBV5-6 and TRBJ1-1; D is ambiguous. The CDR3 sequence is 16 residues long. Germline lookup yields CDR1 SGHDT and CDR2 YYEEEE. Trimming removed 1 base at V and 1 base at J, with 14 bases between. The CDR3 DNA reads TGTGCCAGCAGCTTGTTGCCCCAGAGAGGGAACACTGAAGCTTTCTTT. Protein: CASSLLPQRGNTEAFF. The full variable domain, rest sourced from reference TRBV5-6 and TRBJ1-1, is DAGVTQSPTHLIKTRGQQVTLRCSPKSGHDTVSWYQQALGQGPQFIFQYYEEEERQRGNFPDRFSGHQFPNYSSELNVNALLLGDSALYLCASSLLPQRGNTEAFFGQGTRLTVV.

The CDR3 region is CASSMAGLAGGTDTQYF. The CDR3 DNA is TGTGCCAGTAGTATGGCGGGACTAGCGGGGGGCACAGATACGCAGTATTTT. The rearrangement uses TRBV19 and TRBJ2-3; 14 positions agree with TRBD2. V was pared by 3 bases and J by 1 base, with 3 bases of the junction left unmatched. Germline lookup yields CDR1 LNHDA and CDR2 SQIVND (reference sequence). The CDR3 totals 17 residues.

V and J are TRBV27 and TRBJ2-7; 10 positions agree with TRBD1. This CDR3 has 15 residues. Germline assignment: CDR1 MNHEY and CDR2 SMNVEV (reference sequence). The V segment lost 4 bases and the J segment 4 bases; nucleotides outside the gene matches: 7. CDR3 nucleotides: TGTGCCAGCAGTTCCACCGGGACAGGGGAGTACGAGCAGTACTTC. This sequence encodes CASSSTGTGEYEQYF.

J is TRBJ2-5 and V is TRBV7-9, with TRBD1 matching over 7 bases. Germline assignment: CDR1 SEHNR and CDR2 FQNEAQ (reference sequence). V dropped 10 bases and J dropped 1; count of bases not matched to a gene: 9. The CDR3 runs to 14 residues. The CDR3 DNA reads as TGTGCCATCAATACGGGACAGCTCCAAGAGACCCAGTACTTC. Encoded protein: CAINTGQLQETQYF.

J is TRBJ2-7 and V is TRBV19; the match to TRBD2 covers 11 bases. With 7 bases clipped from V and 5 bases from J, the junction kept 4 bases outside the gene matches. The CDR3 runs to 13 residues. From germline, CDR1 is LNHDA and CDR2 SQIVND (reference sequence). The CDR3 spells CASKLAGAHEQYF. CDR3 sequence (DNA): TGTGCCAGTAAACTAGCGGGGGCCCACGAGCAGTACTTC.

The CDR3 region is CATSGTGGPINQPQHF. CDR3 in DNA: TGTGCCACCTCGGGGACAGGGGGACCTATAAATCAGCCCCAGCATTTT. This chain connects TRBV19 to TRBJ1-5; the match to TRBD1 covers 11 bases. V shed 10 bases, J shed 4 bases, and the junction held 12 bases outside the gene matches. Germline CDR1 LNHDA, CDR2 SQIVND (reference sequence). The CDR3 extends over 16 amino acids.

This clone has a handful of counts. This sequence joins TRBV6-5 and TRBJ2-7, with D maybe TRBD1 (6 bases). V was shortened by 6 bases and J by 6 bases, with 15 bases between the two germline ends. The CDR3 runs to 13 residues. Germline V CDR1 and CDR2: MNHEY, SVGAGI. CDR3: CASRQGMAIEQYF. In DNA form, the CDR3 reads TGTGCCAGCAGGCAGGGGATGGCGATCGAGCAGTACTTC.

V usage is TRBV28 and J usage is TRBJ2-1; maybe TRBD2 (6 bases). V gave up 10 bases and J gave up 0 bases, with 13 bases separating them. The germline V gene has CDR1 MDHEN and CDR2 SYDVKM. CDR3 length: 14 amino acids. The CDR3 loop is CANSEGSSYNEQFF. CDR3 nucleotides: TGTGCCAACTCGGAGGGGAGCTCCTACAATGAGCAGTTCTTC.

The gene calls are TRBV15 and TRBJ2-7; a weak D match, TRBD1 (5 bases). CDR1 is LNHNV, CDR2 YYDKDF, per germline (reference sequence). The CDR3 length is 13 residues. V was cut by 2 bases and J by 4 bases, with 9 bases left in between. Here the CDR3 reads CATSRQGPYEQYF. CDR3 nucleotides: TGTGCCACCAGCAGACAGGGCCCATACGAGCAGTACTTC.